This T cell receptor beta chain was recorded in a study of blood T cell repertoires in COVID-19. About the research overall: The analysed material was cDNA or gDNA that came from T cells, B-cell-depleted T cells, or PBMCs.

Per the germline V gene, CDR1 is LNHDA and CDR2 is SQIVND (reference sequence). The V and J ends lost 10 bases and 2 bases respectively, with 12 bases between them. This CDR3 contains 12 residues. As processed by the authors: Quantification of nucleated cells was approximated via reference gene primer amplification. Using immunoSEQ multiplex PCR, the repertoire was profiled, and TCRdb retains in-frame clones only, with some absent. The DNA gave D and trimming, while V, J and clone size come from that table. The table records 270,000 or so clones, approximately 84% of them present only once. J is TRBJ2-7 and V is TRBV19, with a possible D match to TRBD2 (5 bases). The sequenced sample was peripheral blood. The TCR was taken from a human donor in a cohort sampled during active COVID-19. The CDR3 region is CATRGGPYEQYF. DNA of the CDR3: TGTGCCACCCGAGGAGGTCCCTACGAGCAGTACTTC.